The clone carrying this T cell receptor (beta chain) was detected only once. V was shortened by 4 bases and J by 0 bases, with 13 bases between the two germline ends. This CDR3 region has 15 residues. Germline CDR1 reads SGHDN; CDR2 reads FVKESK. The sample belongs to a study of blood T cell repertoires in COVID-19. The wider study: COVID-19 samples collected from the United States, Italy and Spain covered acute and convalescent phases.

TCRdb's table, derived via immunoSEQ multiplex PCR, lists solely in-frame clones and lacks some. The sample consists of hundreds of thousands of clones, 70% to 90% of them appearing once. The sample comprised peripheral blood. V and J are TRBV14 and TRBJ2-7; D ambiguous. The TCR comes from a woman under 40 with acute or convalescent COVID-19. As DNA, the CDR3 is TGTGCCAGCAGCCCGTATGCAGTTGTCTCCTACGAGCAGTACTTC. Its translation: CASSPYAVVSYEQYF. The whole variable domain, remainder taken from reference TRBV14 and TRBJ2-7, is EAGVTQFPSHSVIEKGQTVTLRCDPISGHDNLYWYRRVMGKEIKFLLHFVKESKQDESGMPNNRFLAERTGGTYSTLKVQPAELEDSGVYFCASSPYAVVSYEQYFGPGTRLTVT.